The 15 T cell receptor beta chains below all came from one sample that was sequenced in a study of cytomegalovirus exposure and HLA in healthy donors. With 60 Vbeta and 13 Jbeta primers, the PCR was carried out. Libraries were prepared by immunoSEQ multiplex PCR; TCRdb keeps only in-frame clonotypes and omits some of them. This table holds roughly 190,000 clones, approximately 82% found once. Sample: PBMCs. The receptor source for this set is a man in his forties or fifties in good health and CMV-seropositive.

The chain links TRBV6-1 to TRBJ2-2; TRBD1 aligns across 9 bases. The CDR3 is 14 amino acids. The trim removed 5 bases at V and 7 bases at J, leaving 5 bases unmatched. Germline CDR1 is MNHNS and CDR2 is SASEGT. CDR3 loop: CASSPGTGFGELFF. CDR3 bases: TGTGCCAGCAGTCCCGGGACAGGGTTCGGGGAGCTGTTTTTT.

The CDR3 DNA reads TGTGCCAGCAGCTTGGTGAGCAAGAACACTGAAGCTTTCTTT. Translated: CASSLVSKNTEAFF. The chain recombines TRBV5-6 with TRBJ1-1; no clear D gene. The CDR3 totals 14 residues. Trimming cost V 0 bases and J 1 base, with 7 bases left between them. Germline loops: CDR1 SGHDT, CDR2 YYEEEE.

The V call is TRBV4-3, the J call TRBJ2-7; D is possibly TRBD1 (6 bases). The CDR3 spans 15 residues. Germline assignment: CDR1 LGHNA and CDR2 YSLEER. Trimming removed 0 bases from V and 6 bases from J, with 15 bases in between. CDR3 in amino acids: CASSQDGTGSGEQYF. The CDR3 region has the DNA TGCGCCAGCAGCCAAGATGGAACAGGGTCGGGCGAGCAGTACTTC.

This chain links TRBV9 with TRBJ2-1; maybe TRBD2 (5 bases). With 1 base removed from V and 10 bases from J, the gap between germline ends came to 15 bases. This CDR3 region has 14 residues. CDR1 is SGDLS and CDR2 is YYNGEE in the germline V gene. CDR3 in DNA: TGTGCCAGCAGCGTATCCCCCTTGCGGGCCGAGCAGTTCTTC. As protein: CASSVSPLRAEQFF.

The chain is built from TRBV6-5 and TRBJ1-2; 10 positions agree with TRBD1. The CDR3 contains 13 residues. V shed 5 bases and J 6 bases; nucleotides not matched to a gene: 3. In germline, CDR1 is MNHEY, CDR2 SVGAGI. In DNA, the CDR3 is TGTGCCAGCAGTGACAGGGGGCGAAATGGCTACACCTTC. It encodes CASSDRGRNGYTF.

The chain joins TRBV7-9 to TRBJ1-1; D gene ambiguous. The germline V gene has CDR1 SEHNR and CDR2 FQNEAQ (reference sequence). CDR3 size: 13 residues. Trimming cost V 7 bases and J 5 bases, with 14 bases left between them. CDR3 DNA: TGTGCCAGCACGTCGGGCGGCGGGACTGAAGCTTTCTTT. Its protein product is CASTSGGGTEAFF.

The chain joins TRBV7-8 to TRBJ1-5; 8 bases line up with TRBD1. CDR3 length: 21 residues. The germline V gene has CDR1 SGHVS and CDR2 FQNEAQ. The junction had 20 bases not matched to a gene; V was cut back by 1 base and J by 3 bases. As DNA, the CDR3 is TGTGCCAGCAGCTTAGACTACCGACAGGGGAGTATAGACATATTCAATCAGCCCCAGCATTTT. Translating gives CASSLDYRQGSIDIFNQPQHF.

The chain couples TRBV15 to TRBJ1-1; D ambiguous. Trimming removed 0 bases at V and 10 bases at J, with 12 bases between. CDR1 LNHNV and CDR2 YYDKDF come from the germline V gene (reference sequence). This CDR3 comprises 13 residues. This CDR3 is CATSRDGSHRAFF. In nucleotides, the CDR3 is TGTGCCACCAGCAGAGACGGGTCTCATAGAGCTTTCTTT.

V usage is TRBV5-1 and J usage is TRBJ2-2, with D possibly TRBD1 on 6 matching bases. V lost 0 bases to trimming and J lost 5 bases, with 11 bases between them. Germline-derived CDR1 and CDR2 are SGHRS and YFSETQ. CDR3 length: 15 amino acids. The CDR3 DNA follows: TGCGCCAGCAGCTTGGGGGGGCCCGTAACCGGGGAGCTGTTTTTT. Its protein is CASSLGGPVTGELFF.

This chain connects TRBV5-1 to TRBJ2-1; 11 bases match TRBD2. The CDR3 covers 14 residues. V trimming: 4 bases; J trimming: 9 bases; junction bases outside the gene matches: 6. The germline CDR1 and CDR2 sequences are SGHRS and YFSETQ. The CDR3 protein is CASSPTSGSGEQFF. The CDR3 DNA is TGCGCCAGCAGCCCCACTAGCGGGAGTGGTGAGCAGTTCTTC.

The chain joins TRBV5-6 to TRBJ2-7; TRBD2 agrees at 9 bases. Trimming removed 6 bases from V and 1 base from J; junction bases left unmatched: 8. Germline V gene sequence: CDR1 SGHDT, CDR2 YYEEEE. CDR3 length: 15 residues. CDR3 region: CASTVLAGLSYEQYF. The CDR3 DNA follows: TGTGCCAGCACCGTCCTAGCGGGGCTATCCTACGAGCAGTACTTC. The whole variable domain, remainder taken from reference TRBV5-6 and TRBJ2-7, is DAGVTQSPTHLIKTRGQQVTLRCSPKSGHDTVSWYQQALGQGPQFIFQYYEEEERQRGNFPDRFSGHQFPNYSSELNVNALLLGDSALYLCASTVLAGLSYEQYFGPGTRLTVT.

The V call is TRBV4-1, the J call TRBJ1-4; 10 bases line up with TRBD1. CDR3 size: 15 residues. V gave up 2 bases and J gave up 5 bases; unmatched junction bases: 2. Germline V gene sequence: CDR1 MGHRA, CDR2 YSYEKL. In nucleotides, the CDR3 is TGCGCCAGCAGCCAACCGGGACAGGGGAATGAAAAACTGTTTTTT. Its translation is CASSQPGQGNEKLFF.

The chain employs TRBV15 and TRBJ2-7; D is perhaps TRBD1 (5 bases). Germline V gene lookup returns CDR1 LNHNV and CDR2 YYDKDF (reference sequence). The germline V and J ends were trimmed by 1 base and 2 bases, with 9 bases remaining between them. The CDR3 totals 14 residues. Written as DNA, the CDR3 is TGTGCCACCAGCAGAGGCCAGGGTCCCTACGAGCAGTACTTC. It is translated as CATSRGQGPYEQYF.

CDR3 protein: CASSTGTGVYGYTF. CDR3 sequence (DNA): TGCGCCAGCAGCACGGGGACAGGTGTCTATGGCTACACCTTC. This chain connects TRBV5-1 to TRBJ1-2; TRBD1 matches 8 bases. Trimming at V came to 4 bases and at J to 4 bases, leaving 6 bases not matched to a gene. There are 14 residues in the CDR3. Per germline, CDR1 SGHRS and CDR2 YFSETQ.

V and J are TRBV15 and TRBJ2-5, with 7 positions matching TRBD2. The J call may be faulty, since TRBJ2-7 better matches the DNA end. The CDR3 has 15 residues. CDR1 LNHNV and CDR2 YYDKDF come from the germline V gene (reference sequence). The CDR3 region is CATSRVAGDSYEQYF. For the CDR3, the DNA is TGTGCCACCAGCAGAGTGGCGGGAGACTCCTACGAGCAGTACTTC.